This entry features one T cell receptor beta chain sequence. Its antigen is still unknown. These data belong to a study of regulatory T cells. Trimming took 7 bases from V and 0 from J, leaving 10 bases between them. CDR1 and CDR2 (germline): MDHEN, SYDVKM. The CDR3 is 14 amino acids. Autoimmunity was present in every CD3G-deficient patient, worse in two. Primers: 52 TRBV forward and 13 TRBJ reverse. Method: immunoSEQ multiplex PCR; TCRdb's copy keeps in-frame clones and lacks some. In the table there are over 30,000 clones, over 90% of which are singletons. Study findings and constraints: Regulatory T cells showed the strongest V-J pair restriction and V/J gene skewing among patient repertoires. In CD3G-deficient patients, conventional CD4+ T cells were enriched for hydrophobic CDR3 residues at positions 6 and 7.

The chain employs TRBV28 and TRBJ1-3, with D unresolved. This receptor was obtained from a child aged 2 to 15 with CD3G deficiency. Material: conventional CD4+ T cells sorted from blood. This CDR3 is CASISGSSGNTIYF. CDR3 sequence (DNA): TGTGCCAGCATCTCCGGGAGCTCTGGAAACACCATATATTTT.